The next 19 T cell receptor beta chains were all read from a single sample in a study of blood T cell repertoires in COVID-19 (dated by TCRdb to the early 2020s). Libraries were prepared through the immunoSEQ multiplex PCR assay. TCRdb holds this immuneACCESS table with in-frame rearrangements only. Some clones are missing; in checked studies, unresolved V genes explain under half, and the rest has no known cause. The sample data list about 59,000 clones, and roughly 78% of these were observed just once. Of the sample, more than 3% falls within the top ten clones. The sequencing input was peripheral blood. The receptors derive from a man between 60 and 75 years old with acute or convalescent COVID-19.

The chain joins TRBV6-5 to TRBJ2-4; D is undetermined. V lost 7 bases to trimming and J lost 0 bases, with 4 bases between them. Germline V CDR1 and CDR2: MNHEY, SVGAGI. The CDR3 contains 12 residues. CDR3 protein: CASTLAKNIQYF. The CDR3 nucleotides are TGTGCCAGCACCTTAGCCAAAAACATTCAGTACTTC.

V and J are TRBV5-4 and TRBJ2-3; D not certain. The CDR3 length is 15 residues. V lost 4 bases and J lost 2, with 14 bases in between. Germline lookup yields CDR1 SGHNT and CDR2 YYREEE (reference sequence). Written as DNA, the CDR3 is TGTGCCAGCAGCCCGCTAGGTTCCTTCACAGATACGCAGTATTTT. The encoded protein is CASSPLGSFTDTQYF.

The J gene is TRBJ2-3, the V gene TRBV6-1, with D possibly matching TRBD1 (5 bases). Between the trimmed V and J ends, which lost 1 base and 0 bases, there was a span of 11 bases. Germline V lookup: CDR1 MNHNS, CDR2 SASEGT. The CDR3 consists of 16 residues. This chain's CDR3 is CASSEVAGKSTDTQYF. The CDR3, as DNA: TGTGCCAGCAGTGAAGTGGCAGGGAAAAGCACAGATACGCAGTATTTT.

This clone showed up just a few times. The V and J genes are TRBV24-1 and TRBJ2-1; TRBD1 matches 7 bases. This CDR3 spans 13 amino acids. CDR1 is KGHDR, CDR2 SFDVKD, per germline. V shed 1 base and J 12 bases; nucleotides not matched to a gene: 5. The CDR3 DNA reads TGTGCCACCAGTGATTTAGCACAGGGGTTGCAGTTCTTC. This codes for CATSDLAQGLQFF.

The rearrangement uses TRBV27 and TRBJ1-5; perhaps TRBD1 as D (5 bases). V was trimmed by 4 bases and J by 5 bases, leaving 18 bases between them. CDR3 size: 16 residues. The germline V gene has CDR1 MNHEY and CDR2 SMNVEV (reference sequence). In DNA form, the CDR3 reads TGTGCCAGCAGTTCCCTTGCCGGGTTGGGGCATCAGCCCCAGCATTTT. Protein sequence: CASSSLAGLGHQPQHF.

This chain links TRBV28 with TRBJ1-5; a weak D match, TRBD1 (6 bases). The CDR3 contains 17 residues. CDR1 and CDR2 (germline): MDHEN, SYDVKM. The ends were cut back, 2 bases at V and 1 base at J, with 15 bases in the middle. CDR3 sequence reads: CASSLRTQGWSNQPQHF. Written as DNA, the CDR3 is TGTGCCAGCAGTTTACGAACACAGGGTTGGAGCAATCAGCCCCAGCATTTT.

V gene TRBV7-2 combines with J gene TRBJ2-1; tentatively, D is TRBD1 (6 bases). In germline, CDR1 is SGHTA, CDR2 FQGNSA. The CDR3 has 14 residues. V was trimmed by 4 bases and J by 6 bases, leaving 13 bases between them. The CDR3 DNA follows: TGTGCCAGCAGCTCAGAGGGGGAGTCCAATGAGCAGTTCTTC. Residues: CASSSEGESNEQFF.

The chain employs TRBV5-1 and TRBJ2-2; D gene ambiguous. The CDR3 is 12 amino acids. CDR1 is SGHRS and CDR2 is YFSETQ in the germline V gene. The germline V and J ends were trimmed by 0 bases and 7 bases, with 4 bases remaining between them. The CDR3 loop reads CASSLDIGELFF. The CDR3 nucleotides read TGCGCCAGCAGCTTGGATATCGGGGAGCTGTTTTTT.

The chain recombines TRBV27 with TRBJ1-1; possible D gene TRBD1, 5 bases. Trimming pared 0 bases from V and 0 bases from J, leaving 8 bases between. Germline V gives CDR1 MNHEY, CDR2 SMNVEV (reference sequence). The CDR3 contains 15 residues. The CDR3 protein is CASSLSTAMNTEAFF. Written as DNA, the CDR3 is TGTGCCAGCAGTTTATCGACAGCTATGAACACTGAAGCTTTCTTT.

The V and J genes are TRBV5-1 and TRBJ2-7; TRBD2 is a possible D gene (6 bases). Germline-derived CDR1 and CDR2 are SGHRS and YFSETQ. The CDR3 extends over 14 amino acids. Trimming cost V 0 bases and J 0 bases, with 7 bases left between them. The CDR3 DNA reads as TGCGCCAGCAGCTTGGCCGGGAGCTCCTACGAGCAGTACTTC. This translates into CASSLAGSSYEQYF.

As concerns this clone: The same CDR3 is also encoded by other DNA sequences in this sample. As DNA, the CDR3 is TGTGCCTGGTTGAGGCAGGGAACCTACGAGCAGTACTTC. It codes for CAWLRQGTYEQYF. The chain recombines TRBV30 with TRBJ2-7, with D tentatively TRBD1 (5 bases). The CDR3 consists of 13 residues. Germline V gene lookup returns CDR1 GTSNPN and CDR2 SVGIG (reference sequence). Trimming shortened V by 5 bases and J by 2 bases, and 13 bases separated the two germline ends.

The CDR3 region has the DNA TGTGCCAGCAGCTTCGGGGGGGCTGGCTATGGCTACACCTTC. It specifies CASSFGGAGYGYTF. The chain couples TRBV11-2 to TRBJ1-2, with TRBD1 as a possible D gene (6 bases). Deletions cut 3 bases from V and 4 bases from J, with 12 bases between. CDR3 length: 14 residues. Germline V gene sequence: CDR1 SGHAT, CDR2 FQNNGV.

The chain carries TRBV20-1 and TRBJ2-7; possibly TRBD2 for D (5 bases). Deletions cut 3 bases from V and 0 bases from J, with 15 bases between. The CDR3 has 15 residues. Germline V gene lookup returns CDR1 DFQATT and CDR2 SNEGSKA (reference sequence). The CDR3 DNA reads TGCAGTGCTAGTGCCCCGGCGGGTAGCTCCTACGAGCAGTACTTC. Translating gives CSASAPAGSSYEQYF.

This chain connects TRBV7-2 to TRBJ2-7, with 10 bases aligning to TRBD2. The junction had 1 base not matched to a gene; V was cut back by 1 base and J by 1 base. The germline V gene encodes CDR1 SGHTA and CDR2 FQGNSA. CDR3 length: 15 amino acids. The CDR3 protein is CASSLGAGGSYEQYF. CDR3 coding DNA: TGTGCCAGCAGCTTAGGAGCGGGAGGGTCCTACGAGCAGTACTTC.

The genes are TRBV27 and TRBJ2-5; D perhaps matches TRBD1 (6 bases). CDR3 size: 15 residues. Deletions cut 6 bases from V and 4 bases from J, with 18 bases between. Per germline, CDR1 MNHEY and CDR2 SMNVEV (reference sequence). The CDR3 here is CASRPLDSERETQYF. In DNA form, the CDR3 reads TGTGCCAGCAGGCCCCTGGACAGCGAGAGAGAGACCCAGTACTTC.

This clone was observed a handful of times. The chain uses TRBV7-9 and TRBJ2-2, with TRBD1 matching over 11 bases. This CDR3 comprises 15 residues. Germline V lookup: CDR1 SEHNR, CDR2 FQNEAQ (reference sequence). The J segment lost 5 bases and the V segment lost 5 bases, leaving 4 bases of the junction unmatched. The CDR3 bases are TGTGCCAGCAGCCTCAGGGACAGGGGGACCGGGGAGCTGTTTTTT. It encodes CASSLRDRGTGELFF.

In this sample, this clone turned up once. The chain is built from TRBV29-1 and TRBJ1-1; D may be TRBD1 (6 bases). The CDR3 loop spans 17 amino acids. Germline V gene sequence: CDR1 SQVTM, CDR2 ANQGSEA. The V and J ends lost 1 base and 4 bases respectively, with 22 bases between them. The CDR3 protein is CSVEGTVGNPWGTEAFF. CDR3 coding DNA: TGCAGCGTTGAAGGGACAGTAGGGAACCCCTGGGGCACTGAAGCTTTCTTT. Supplemented by reference TRBV29-1 and TRBJ1-1, the full variable domain reads SAVISQKPSRDICQRGTSLTIQCQVDSQVTMMFWYRQQPGQSLTLIATANQGSEATYESGFVIDKFPISRPNLTFSTLTVSNMSPEDSSIYLCSVEGTVGNPWGTEAFFGQGTRLTVV.

This sequence joins TRBV4-2 and TRBJ1-5; the D gene is possibly TRBD1 (6 bases). Germline assignment: CDR1 LGHNA and CDR2 YNFKEQ. The CDR3 sequence is 17 residues long. V was trimmed by 4 bases and J by 1 base, leaving 17 bases between them. CDR3 in DNA: TGTGCCAGCAGCCCCTGGGACCAAGGGGGAAGCAATCAGCCCCAGCATTTT. It codes for CASSPWDQGGSNQPQHF.

The chain links TRBV5-1 to TRBJ1-1; 8 positions agree with TRBD1. The length of the CDR3 is 13 residues. The V and J ends lost 6 bases and 2 bases, in that order; junction bases with no gene match: 3. Germline V gene data show CDR1 as SGHRS and CDR2 as YFSETQ. CDR3 in amino acids: CASKGQDNTEAFF. The DNA of the CDR3 is TGCGCCAGCAAGGGACAGGACAACACTGAAGCTTTCTTT.